A single sample is the source of the 13 T cell receptor beta chains below, sequenced in a study of blood T cells in healthy people across ages. Together with a sample-barcoded 5' primer, a J-beta primer mix was included in a second PCR lasting roughly 6 to 12 cycles. TCRdb redid the calling of the 5' RACE reads with MiXCR, one entry per CDR3 protein. The sample lists about 1.4 million distinct CDR3 sequences, 59% occurring once. Source material: blood. The receptors come from a man aged 18 to 29 in good health.

This sequence joins TRBV5-6 and TRBJ2-5; possibly TRBD1 for D (7 bases). Per germline, CDR1 SGHDT and CDR2 YYEEEE. V gave up 3 bases and J gave up 3 bases, with 21 bases separating them. This CDR3 region has 17 residues. CDR3 amino acids: CASSWEAYRGVEETQYF. The CDR3 DNA reads as TGTGCCAGCAGCTGGGAGGCGTACAGGGGAGTTGAAGAGACCCAGTACTTC. The full variable domain, completed using reference TRBV5-6 and TRBJ2-5, is DAGVTQSPTHLIKTRGQQVTLRCSPKSGHDTVSWYQQALGQGPQFIFQYYEEEERQRGNFPDRFSGHQFPNYSSELNVNALLLGDSALYLCASSWEAYRGVEETQYFGPGTRLLVL.

The chain combines TRBV10-3 with TRBJ1-2; TRBD1 is a possible D gene (6 bases). Per the germline V gene, CDR1 is ENHRY and CDR2 is SYGVKD. The CDR3 totals 13 residues. Deletions cut 5 bases from V and 8 bases from J, with 15 bases between. The CDR3 region is CAISKTGSRGYTF. The CDR3 DNA is TGTGCCATCAGTAAAACAGGGTCTAGAGGCTACACCTTC.

There are a few counts of this clonotype. This chain links TRBV29-1 with TRBJ1-1; D is unresolved. Germline CDR1 and CDR2: SQVTM and ANQGSEA. CDR3 length: 13 amino acids. V was shortened by 4 bases and J by 0 bases, with 9 bases between the two germline ends. The CDR3 region has the DNA TGCAGCGTTGTAGGCAGGATGAACACTGAAGCTTTCTTT. Protein: CSVVGRMNTEAFF.

V usage is TRBV12-3 or TRBV12-4 and J usage is TRBJ1-1; D is uncertain. Trimming removed 5 bases at V and 4 bases at J, with 11 bases between. The CDR3 is 13 residues long. Written as DNA, the CDR3 is TGTGCCAGCAGTATGGGTCTGGGCACTGAAGCTTTCTTT. This encodes CASSMGLGTEAFF.

On this clonotype itself: The junction shows a germline mismatch at one end, possibly a read error. The chain combines TRBV6-2 or TRBV6-3 with TRBJ2-6; D might be TRBD1 (7 bases). CDR3 length equals 18 residues. From germline, CDR1 is MNHEY and CDR2 SVGEGT. The DNA for the CDR3 is TGTGCCACCAGGGGGGAGGATTATATTGGCCTTGGGGCCAACATCCTGACTTTC. Encoded protein: CATRGEDYIGLGANILTF.

V usage is TRBV6-5 and J usage is TRBJ1-6, with 8 bases aligning to TRBD1. Trimming at V came to 0 bases and at J to 9 bases, leaving 4 bases not matched to a gene. There are 15 residues in the CDR3. The germline V gene encodes CDR1 MNHEY and CDR2 SVGAGI. The CDR3 coding sequence is TGTGCCAGCAGTTACTCGGGGACAGGAGGTTCACCCCTCCACTTT. Translation gives CASSYSGTGGSPLHF.

The rearrangement joins TRBV2 to TRBJ2-3; D is unclear. Looked up from germline, CDR1 is SNHLY and CDR2 is FYNNEI. The CDR3 extends over 11 amino acids. V was cut by 7 bases and J by 6 bases, with 8 bases left in between. The CDR3 loop is CASKTQDTQYF. CDR3 DNA: TGTGCCAGCAAAACGCAGGATACGCAGTATTTT.

This clonotype came up once. The V and J genes are TRBV9 and TRBJ1-1; D is perhaps TRBD1 (5 bases). This CDR3 has 12 residues. The germline V gene has CDR1 SGDLS and CDR2 YYNGEE. V was shortened by 4 bases and J by 8 bases, with 12 bases between the two germline ends. The CDR3 sequence: CASSPSGGEAFF. DNA of the CDR3: TGTGCCAGCAGCCCCAGCGGGGGAGAAGCTTTCTTT.

In DNA, the CDR3 is TGTGCCAGCAGCTTAGAGGGTAGTATTTCAGATACGCAGTATTTT. Encoded protein: CASSLEGSISDTQYF. This chain uses TRBV11-3 with TRBJ2-3, with D uncertain. Germline CDR1 and CDR2: SGHNT and YENEEA. V was pared by 0 bases and J by 4 bases, with 11 bases between. The CDR3 contains 15 residues.

The rearrangement joins TRBV7-9 to TRBJ1-2, with 8 positions matching TRBD1. The length of the CDR3 is 13 residues. CDR1 SEHNR and CDR2 FQNEAQ come from the germline V gene (reference sequence). The ends lost 5 bases at V and 6 bases at J; junction bases unmatched: 5. The CDR3 DNA reads as TGTGCCAGCAGCCGCACAGGGGGAGATGGCTACACCTTC. Protein product: CASSRTGGDGYTF.

The chain carries TRBV15 and TRBJ2-4, with D maybe TRBD1 (6 bases). V was pared by 4 bases and J by 13 bases, with 17 bases between. CDR1 and CDR2 (germline): LNHNV, YYDKDF (reference sequence). The CDR3 consists of 13 residues. CDR3 nucleotide sequence: TGTGCCACCAGCAAGGGACAATCTTGGGAGCAGTACTTC. It specifies CATSKGQSWEQYF.

The rearrangement joins TRBV20-1 to TRBJ2-5; 10 nucleotides agree with TRBD1. Germline assignment: CDR1 DFQATT and CDR2 SNEGSKA (reference sequence). CDR3 length equals 13 residues. Trimming at V came to 6 bases and at J to 5 bases, leaving 6 bases not matched to a gene. The CDR3 nucleotides are TGCAGTGCCCCGGGACAGGGGAAGGAGACCCAGTACTTC. It encodes CSAPGQGKETQYF.

The chain recombines TRBV11-2 with TRBJ2-1; 7 bases map to TRBD1. The J segment lost 8 bases and the V segment lost 9 bases, leaving 4 bases of the junction unmatched. Germline CDR1 SGHAT, CDR2 FQNNGV. This CDR3 is 11 amino acids long. As DNA, the CDR3 is TGTGCCAGGTTGGACAGGCATGAGCAGTTCTTC. This codes for CARLDRHEQFF.